This TCR beta chain derives from a study of cytomegalovirus exposure and HLA in healthy donors. General study points: The study put 150 to 200 TCR beta chains on its list as cytomegalovirus-associated.

The ends were cut back, 2 bases at V and 7 bases at J, with 11 bases in the middle. This CDR3 is built from 13 residues. The V gene's germline CDR1 is MNHEY and CDR2 SMNVEV (reference sequence). This clone was observed a few times. Its specificity is unknown. 13 Jbeta primers and 60 Vbeta primers were used for the PCR. Per the original methods: An analysis performed later counted about 80 million unique TCR beta chains (roughly 11 million of them shared). Data came from immunoSEQ multiplex PCR; TCRdb stores just in-frame clones and leaves some out. Clone size and V and J calls were adopted from that table, with D and trimming inferred from the DNA. Here the sample spans about 100,000 clones, 55% to 80% being singletons.

The clonotype originates from a human donor in good health. The specimen sequenced was PBMCs. This chain joins TRBV27 and TRBJ1-2; D may be TRBD1 (5 bases). DNA for the CDR3: TGTGCCAGCAGTTTACTAAGGGGTAGTGGCTACACCTTC. Translated: CASSLLRGSGYTF.